Below are 32 T cell receptor beta chains sequenced from a single sample in a study of blood T cell repertoires in COVID-19. Profiled with immunoSEQ multiplex PCR; TCRdb holds only in-frame clones, not every one. The sample holds under 150,000 clones; approximately 82% are singletons and the top ten take 5.9%. The specimen was peripheral blood. These receptors came from an elderly man with active or convalescent COVID-19.

This chain connects TRBV5-1 to TRBJ1-2, with D unclear. CDR1 is SGHRS, CDR2 YFSETQ, per germline. The CDR3 length is 14 residues. Trimming left V 4 bases short and J 8 bases short, with 18 bases between. The CDR3 loop is CASSINVDTLGYTF. The CDR3 coding sequence is TGCGCCAGCAGCATCAATGTCGACACTCTGGGCTACACCTTC.

The V and J genes are TRBV7-6 and TRBJ1-1; unclear D gene. The CDR3 length is 14 residues. CDR1 is SGHVS, CDR2 FNYEAQ, per germline. The ends were cut back, 2 bases at V and 4 bases at J, with 11 bases in the middle. The CDR3 DNA follows: TGTGCCAGCAGCTTACGGCAGGTCCCCACTGAAGCTTTCTTT. It encodes CASSLRQVPTEAFF.

The count of this clone is one. Other DNA sequences of this sample code for an identical CDR3. The chain has TRBV9 and TRBJ1-4; D unclear. Looked up from germline, CDR1 is SGDLS and CDR2 is YYNGEE. The CDR3 sequence is 14 residues long. The ends were cut back, 0 bases at V and 2 bases at J, with 5 bases in the middle. The CDR3 here is CASSVGGTNEKLFF. As DNA, the CDR3 is TGTGCCAGCAGCGTAGGAGGGACTAATGAAAAACTGTTTTTT.

The rearrangement joins TRBV7-8 to TRBJ2-7; no reliable D call. CDR1 and CDR2 from the germline V gene are SGHVS and FQNEAQ. The V gene lost 1 base and the J gene lost 6 bases, with 10 bases spanning the gap. This CDR3 region has 13 residues. The DNA for the CDR3 is TGTGCCAGCAGCTTAGACCCCTCGGTCGAGCAGTACTTC. It encodes CASSLDPSVEQYF.

The rearrangement links TRBV12-3 or TRBV12-4 to TRBJ1-2, with D hard to call. The CDR3 runs to 13 residues. The V gene lost 2 bases and the J gene lost 4 bases, with 8 bases spanning the gap. In DNA form, the CDR3 reads TGTGCCAGCAGTTTAAGCGGGTTCTATGGCTACACCTTC. Translation: CASSLSGFYGYTF.

This clone appeared a few times. The J gene is TRBJ1-4, the V gene TRBV15, with D possibly matching TRBD1 (6 bases). Deletions cut 2 bases from V and 0 bases from J, with 10 bases between. Germline V gene lookup returns CDR1 LNHNV and CDR2 YYDKDF (reference sequence). CDR3 length: 16 amino acids. CDR3 bases: TGTGCCACCAGCAGACAGGGGATAGCAACTAATGAAAAACTGTTTTTT. Translated, it gives CATSRQGIATNEKLFF.

This clone has only a few counts. This chain links TRBV7-2 with TRBJ1-1; D is possibly TRBD1 (5 bases). The CDR3 sequence is 15 residues long. V dropped 5 bases and J dropped 3 bases, with 16 bases sitting between them. Germline V lookup: CDR1 SGHTA, CDR2 FQGNSA. CDR3 sequence: CASSQGRVGYTEAFF. CDR3 coding DNA: TGTGCCAGCAGCCAAGGCAGGGTTGGGTACACTGAAGCTTTCTTT.

Written as DNA, the CDR3 is TGTGCCAGCAGTTATGGGGGGGTACGGGTTAACACTGAAGCTTTCTTT. It codes for CASSYGGVRVNTEAFF. This chain joins TRBV6-5 and TRBJ1-1, with a tentative D call TRBD1 (5 bases). CDR3 length: 16 residues. The V end lost 3 bases, the J end lost 2 bases, and 16 bases lay between the germline ends. Germline V gene data show CDR1 as MNHEY and CDR2 as SVGAGI.

The chain carries TRBV7-2 and TRBJ2-7, with D perhaps TRBD1 (6 bases). Trimming removed 6 bases from V and 5 bases from J, with 11 bases in between. Germline V gene sequence: CDR1 SGHTA, CDR2 FQGNSA. This CDR3 contains 12 residues. In DNA form, the CDR3 reads TGTGCCAGCAGTCGCAGGGGCCACGAGCAGTACTTC. It encodes CASSRRGHEQYF. Together with reference TRBV7-2 and TRBJ2-7, the CDR3 gives the full variable domain: GAGVSQSPSNKVTEKGKDVELRCDPISGHTALYWYRQSLGQGLEFLIYFQGNSAPDKSGLPSDRFSAERTGGSVSTLTIQRTQQEDSAVYLCASSRRGHEQYFGPGTRLTVT.

This sequence joins TRBV9 and TRBJ1-2, with 8 bases aligning to TRBD1. V lost 3 bases and J lost 6; bases outside the gene matches: 16. Germline V gene data show CDR1 as SGDLS and CDR2 as YYNGEE. CDR3 length: 17 amino acids. The CDR3 spells CASSAQSGATGGNGYTF. The CDR3 coding sequence is TGTGCCAGCAGCGCCCAATCCGGGGCAACAGGGGGTAATGGCTACACCTTC.

The gene calls are TRBV5-5 and TRBJ1-5, with TRBD1 matching 7 bases. V trimming: 3 bases; J trimming: 3 bases; junction bases outside the gene matches: 6. The CDR3 totals 15 residues. CDR1 is SGHKS, CDR2 YYEKEE, per germline (reference sequence). The CDR3 bases are TGTGCCAGCAGCTCCGGGACAGTCTACAATCAGCCCCAGCATTTT. Translating gives CASSSGTVYNQPQHF.

This clone was picked up a small number of times. CDR3 nucleotides: TGTGCCAGCTCACAGGGAAACAATCAGCCCCAGCATTTT. It codes for CASSQGNNQPQHF. This chain links TRBV6-4 with TRBJ1-5; D possibly corresponds to TRBD1 (6 bases). The CDR3 runs 13 residues. Trimming stripped 8 bases from V and 3 bases from J, with 11 bases between. Looked up from germline, CDR1 is MRHNA and CDR2 is SNTAGT.

This sequence joins TRBV6-5 and TRBJ2-1, with TRBD2 matching 9 bases. The CDR3 runs 14 residues. With V trimmed by 6 bases and J by 4 bases, 4 bases remained unmatched. Per germline, CDR1 MNHEY and CDR2 SVGAGI. The CDR3 nucleotides are TGTGCCAGCAGAGGCGGGGGGGCGTACAATGAGCAGTTCTTC. Protein sequence: CASRGGGAYNEQFF.

This clone was found once. In DNA, the CDR3 is TGCGCCAGCAGCTTTGGACAGTCCTACAATGAGCAGTTCTTC. This translates into CASSFGQSYNEQFF. This rearrangement joins TRBV5-1 to TRBJ2-1, with D possibly matching TRBD1 (6 bases). V shed 2 bases and J shed 1 base, with 7 bases lying between them. The CDR3 runs 14 residues. The V gene's germline CDR1 is SGHRS and CDR2 YFSETQ.

Remarks on this clone: An end of the junction differs from the germline gene, which may be a read error. The rearrangement uses TRBV7-7 and TRBJ2-3, with TRBD1 matching 7 bases. The CDR3 length is 13 residues. The germline CDR1 and CDR2 sequences are SSHAT and FNYEAQ (reference sequence). The CDR3 DNA is TGTGCTAGCAGCTCACAGGGACAGACTCTGCAGTATTTT. Its translation is CASSSQGQTLQYF.

The J gene is TRBJ1-5, the V gene TRBV6-5; D unresolved. The length of the CDR3 is 13 residues. The V gene's germline CDR1 is MNHEY and CDR2 SVGAGI. V dropped 3 bases and J dropped 7 bases, with 10 bases sitting between them. The DNA of the CDR3 is TGTGCCAGCAGTTATAACTCGAGACAGCCCCAGCATTTT. This encodes CASSYNSRQPQHF.

V gene TRBV18 combines with J gene TRBJ1-5; tentatively, D is TRBD1 (5 bases). The CDR3 runs 15 residues. The V gene lost 2 bases and the J gene lost 0 bases, with 8 bases spanning the gap. Germline CDR1 reads KGHSH; CDR2 reads LQKENI. This CDR3 reads CASSPNRGSNQPQHF. Written as DNA, the CDR3 is TGTGCCAGCTCACCAAATAGGGGTAGCAATCAGCCCCAGCATTTT.

The CDR3 DNA reads as TGTGCCAGCAGCTTAGGGGACAGGGTGGGTCAGCCCCAGCATTTT. As protein: CASSLGDRVGQPQHF. The chain couples TRBV7-8 to TRBJ1-5; TRBD1 aligns across 9 bases. The CDR3 contains 15 residues. CDR1 and CDR2 from the germline V gene are SGHVS and FQNEAQ. V shed 1 base and J 6 bases; nucleotides not matched to a gene: 4.

The chain is built from TRBV7-2 and TRBJ1-1; D might be TRBD1 (5 bases). Trimming took 3 bases from V and 7 from J, leaving 9 bases between them. CDR1 SGHTA and CDR2 FQGNSA come from the germline V gene. The CDR3 loop spans 12 amino acids. The CDR3 DNA reads TGTGCCAGCAGCTTTCAGGGCCTTGAAGCTTTCTTT. It specifies CASSFQGLEAFF. The full variable domain, rest sourced from reference TRBV7-2 and TRBJ1-1, is GAGVSQSPSNKVTEKGKDVELRCDPISGHTALYWYRQSLGQGLEFLIYFQGNSAPDKSGLPSDRFSAERTGGSVSTLTIQRTQQEDSAVYLCASSFQGLEAFFGQGTRLTVV.

The genes are TRBV7-2 and TRBJ2-3; D might be TRBD1 (6 bases). CDR3 length: 15 amino acids. Germline CDR1 SGHTA, CDR2 FQGNSA. V was pared by 5 bases and J by 3 bases, with 15 bases between. This CDR3 is CASSPQGRGTDTQYF. CDR3 DNA: TGTGCCAGCAGCCCCCAGGGGCGAGGGACAGATACGCAGTATTTT.

This chain connects TRBV25-1 to TRBJ2-2; 11 bases fit TRBD1. J lost 7 bases, V lost 6 bases, and 10 bases had no gene match. Germline CDR1 and CDR2: MGHDK and SYGVNS. CDR3 size: 16 residues. CDR3 nucleotides: TGTGCCAGCAGGACCGCCGGACAGGGGGCCGGCGGGGAGCTGTTTTTT. Protein sequence: CASRTAGQGAGGELFF.

The chain recombines TRBV27 with TRBJ2-1, with D maybe TRBD2 (7 bases). Germline V lookup: CDR1 MNHEY, CDR2 SMNVEV (reference sequence). The CDR3 is 15 residues long. V lost 3 bases, J lost 7 bases, and 16 bases lay in between. CDR3 DNA sequence: TGTGCCAGCAGTTTTGGGGGGGCCATCGGGAATGAGCAGTTCTTC. Protein: CASSFGGAIGNEQFF.

This chain uses TRBV7-8 with TRBJ1-5; 8 nucleotides match TRBD1. Germline CDR1 SGHVS, CDR2 FQNEAQ. V shed 0 bases, J shed 7 bases, and the junction held 5 bases outside the gene matches. This CDR3 has 15 residues. The CDR3 nucleotides are TGTGCCAGCAGCTTAGCGTCAGGGGGCGGACAGCCCCAGCATTTT. Protein: CASSLASGGGQPQHF.

The J gene is TRBJ2-3, the V gene TRBV3-1 (or the pseudogene TRBV3-2); tentative D call: TRBD1 (5 bases). Germline CDR1 reads LGHDT; CDR2 reads YNNKEL (reference sequence). CDR3 size: 12 residues. The V gene lost 6 bases and the J gene lost 5 bases, with 9 bases spanning the gap. As DNA, the CDR3 is TGTGCCAGCAGTCGACAGCAAGATACGCAGTATTTT. It translates to CASSRQQDTQYF.

This clone showed up just a few times. The rearrangement links TRBV7-2 to TRBJ1-3, with 7 bases fitting TRBD1. The CDR3 has 14 residues. CDR1 is SGHTA, CDR2 FQGNSA, per germline. V lost 6 bases and J lost 1; bases outside the gene matches: 3. The CDR3 loop is CASRRQGSGNTIYF. The CDR3 DNA reads as TGTGCCAGCAGACGACAGGGTTCTGGAAACACCATATATTTT.

This rearrangement joins TRBV28 to TRBJ2-7, with 9 bases aligning to TRBD1. Germline V lookup: CDR1 MDHEN, CDR2 SYDVKM. The CDR3 spans 13 residues. The V and J ends lost 5 bases and 6 bases, in that order; junction bases with no gene match: 5. The chain's CDR3 is CASSDRGTVEQYF. The CDR3 region has the DNA TGTGCCAGCAGTGACAGGGGGACGGTCGAGCAGTACTTC. Combining the CDR3 with reference TRBV28 and TRBJ2-7 gives the whole variable domain DVKVTQSSRYLVKRTGEKVFLECVQDMDHENMFWYRQDPGLGLRLIYFSYDVKMKEKGDIPEGYSVSREKKERFSLILESASTNQTSMYLCASSDRGTVEQYFGPGTRLTVT.

This chain joins TRBV2 and TRBJ1-4; D might be TRBD1 (6 bases). The CDR3 totals 15 residues. Per germline, CDR1 SNHLY and CDR2 FYNNEI. Between the trimmed V and J ends, which lost 5 bases and 0 bases, there was a span of 10 bases. The CDR3 coding sequence is TGTGCCAGCAGTATCAGGGGTGCAACTAATGAAAAACTGTTTTTT. Translation: CASSIRGATNEKLFF. Full variable domain (missing parts from reference TRBV2 and TRBJ1-4): EPEVTQTPSHQVTQMGQEVILRCVPISNHLYFYWYRQILGQKVEFLVSFYNNEISEKSEIFDDQFSVERPDGSNFTLKIRSTKLEDSAMYFCASSIRGATNEKLFFGSGTQLSVL.

V gene TRBV19 combines with J gene TRBJ1-5; D might be TRBD1 (5 bases). Germline V CDR1 and CDR2: LNHDA, SQIVND (reference sequence). CDR3 length equals 15 residues. The V and J ends lost 7 bases and 4 bases respectively, with 17 bases between them. CDR3 loop: CASTRGEGQNQPQHF. As DNA, the CDR3 is TGTGCCAGTACCCGCGGGGAGGGGCAAAATCAGCCCCAGCATTTT. The full variable domain, completed using reference TRBV19 and TRBJ1-5, is DGGITQSPKYLFRKEGQNVTLSCEQNLNHDAMYWYRQDPGQGLRLIYYSQIVNDFQKGDIAEGYSVSREKKESFPLTVTSAQKNPTAFYLCASTRGEGQNQPQHFGDGTRLSIL.

J is TRBJ2-1 and V is TRBV4-2; tentative D call: TRBD2 (5 bases). This CDR3 has 17 amino acids. Per germline, CDR1 LGHNA and CDR2 YNFKEQ. The germline V and J ends were trimmed by 1 base and 3 bases, with 16 bases remaining between them. This CDR3 reads CASSQGEGPIDYNEQFF. The CDR3 DNA sequence: TGTGCCAGCAGCCAAGGAGAGGGTCCCATCGACTACAATGAGCAGTTCTTC.

The chain joins TRBV2 to TRBJ2-7; TRBD2 matches 12 bases. The CDR3 totals 14 residues. Germline CDR1 reads SNHLY; CDR2 reads FYNNEI. V lost 2 bases to trimming and J lost 12 bases; unmatched junction nucleotides: 8. DNA for the CDR3: TGTGCCAGCAGTGAACCGTCTAGCGGGGGGGCCTGGTACTTC. It translates to CASSEPSSGGAWYF.

The chain has TRBV7-2 and TRBJ2-7; 8 nucleotides match TRBD2. V gave up 1 base and J gave up 1 base; unmatched junction bases: 3. Germline V lookup: CDR1 SGHTA, CDR2 FQGNSA. This CDR3 comprises 15 residues. CDR3 bases: TGTGCCAGCAGCTTAGGTAGCGGGGCATCCTACGAGCAGTACTTC. Translation gives CASSLGSGASYEQYF.

V gene TRBV11-3 combines with J gene TRBJ2-5, with 7 bases aligning to TRBD1. The J segment lost 2 bases and the V segment lost 5 bases, leaving 8 bases of the junction unmatched. The CDR3 has 15 residues. Per the germline V gene, CDR1 is SGHNT and CDR2 is YENEEA. CDR3 nucleotide sequence: TGTGCCAGCAGCCGGAAGGGACAGCAGCAAGAGACCCAGTACTTC. Translation gives CASSRKGQQQETQYF.